These 11 T cell receptor beta chains originate from one sample sequenced in a study of T cells in Graves' hyperthyroidism and ophthalmopathy. The TCR beta CDR3 regions underwent amplification using RNA transcripts as the source. TCR CDR3 regions were first amplified by RT-PCR with HTBI primers. TCRdb re-analysed the multiplex PCR reads in MiXCR, keeping a single row per CDR3 protein. The table lists around 400,000 distinct CDR3 sequences, roughly 15% of them singletons, with roughly 19% in the top ten. Sequenced input: blood. The receptors derive from a woman aged 55-70 years with Graves' ophthalmopathy.

This clonotype has ten or more counts. This chain connects TRBV12-3 or TRBV12-4 to TRBJ2-5, with 8 nucleotides matching TRBD2. V trimming: 5 bases; J trimming: 4 bases; junction bases outside the gene matches: 6. The CDR3 is 14 residues long. The CDR3, as DNA: TGTGCCAGCAGTCCCGGGACTAGGCGAGAGACCCAGTACTTC. It is translated as CASSPGTRRETQYF.

This clonotype has at least ten counts. The CDR3: CASSASVPNQPQHF. CDR3 DNA: TGCGCCAGCAGTGCCTCAGTTCCGAATCAGCCCCAGCATTTT. The rearrangement links TRBV10-2 to TRBJ1-5; D unresolved. The ends were cut back, 4 bases at V and 4 bases at J, with 11 bases in the middle. This CDR3 comprises 14 residues. Germline CDR1 WSHSY, CDR2 SAAADI.

J is TRBJ1-2 and V is TRBV6-5; no definite D call. The germline CDR1 and CDR2 sequences are MNHEY and SVGAGI. The CDR3 contains 14 residues. Between the trimmed V and J ends, which lost 4 bases and 4 bases, there was a span of 13 bases. The CDR3: CASSSGLVSYGYTF. The CDR3 bases are TGTGCCAGCAGTTCCGGGCTCGTGAGCTATGGCTACACCTTC.

This clonotype came up a few times. V and J are TRBV7-8 and TRBJ2-7; D is perhaps TRBD2 (5 bases). Germline values: CDR1 SGHVS, CDR2 FQNEAQ. This CDR3 is 14 amino acids long. Trimming took 1 base from V and 0 from J, leaving 7 bases between them. As DNA, the CDR3 is TGTGCCAGCAGCTTAGTCGAGGGCTCCTACGAGCAGTACTTC. Translated: CASSLVEGSYEQYF.

This clonotype occurred a few times. This chain joins TRBV20-1 and TRBJ2-7; D is perhaps TRBD1 or TRBD2 (6 bases each). Germline loops: CDR1 DFQATT, CDR2 SNEGSKA (reference sequence). V was trimmed by 0 bases and J by 3 bases, leaving 15 bases between them. The CDR3 spans 15 residues. The CDR3 region is CSARDYGGGDYEQYF. In nucleotides, the CDR3 is TGCAGTGCTAGAGATTACGGGGGCGGGGACTACGAGCAGTACTTC.

This clonotype occurred many times. This chain connects TRBV28 to TRBJ2-7; D is perhaps TRBD1 (7 bases). V was pared by 3 bases and J by 1 base, with 13 bases between. This CDR3 is built from 15 residues. From germline, CDR1 is MDHEN and CDR2 SYDVKM. CDR3 protein: CASSLEGQLSYEQYF. CDR3 bases: TGTGCCAGCAGTTTGGAGGGACAGCTGTCCTACGAGCAGTACTTC. Full variable domain (outside the CDR3, taken from reference TRBV28 and TRBJ2-7): DVKVTQSSRYLVKRTGEKVFLECVQDMDHENMFWYRQDPGLGLRLIYFSYDVKMKEKGDIPEGYSVSREKKERFSLILESASTNQTSMYLCASSLEGQLSYEQYFGPGTRLTVT.

This clonotype has a count of ten or more. The chain couples TRBV27 to TRBJ2-5; 11 nucleotides line up with TRBD2. V was pared by 7 bases and J by 0 bases, with 7 bases of the junction left unmatched. This CDR3 comprises 16 residues. Germline values: CDR1 MNHEY, CDR2 SMNVEV (reference sequence). For the CDR3, the DNA is TGTGCCAGCACCCCTGGGACTAGCGGACACCAAGAGACCCAGTACTTC. Protein: CASTPGTSGHQETQYF.

The table lists this clonotype with many counts. The V and J genes are TRBV14 and TRBJ2-2, with D unresolved. The CDR3 extends over 13 amino acids. Per germline, CDR1 SGHDN and CDR2 FVKESK. V shed 2 bases and J shed 2 bases, with 3 bases lying between them. CDR3 in DNA: TGTGCCAGCAGCCAAAGTAACACCGGGGAGCTGTTTTTT. As protein: CASSQSNTGELFF.

The rearrangement links TRBV12-3 or TRBV12-4 to TRBJ1-4; 10 bases match TRBD1. V lost 3 bases, J lost 7 bases, and 5 bases stayed unmatched. CDR3 length equals 15 residues. In DNA, the CDR3 is TGTGCCAGCAGTTTCCGGGACAGGGGTGGTGAAAAACTGTTTTTT. Translating it yields CASSFRDRGGEKLFF.

The chain couples TRBV4-2 to TRBJ2-7; D unresolved. V lost 1 base, J lost 1 base, and 11 bases lay in between. Germline V gene sequence: CDR1 LGHNA, CDR2 YNFKEQ. There are 15 residues in the CDR3. CDR3 nucleotides: TGTGCCAGCAGCCAAGGTCATCACATTTCCTACGAGCAGTACTTC. It is translated as CASSQGHHISYEQYF.

J is TRBJ2-5 and V is TRBV6-2 or TRBV6-3, with TRBD2 identical over 16 bases. After removal of 6 bases from V and 14 bases from J, the junction contained 6 bases not matched to a gene. The CDR3 loop spans 13 amino acids. Germline V lookup: CDR1 MNHEY, CDR2 SVGEGT. DNA of the CDR3: TGTGCCAGCAGGGCCGGGACTAGCGGGAGGGAATACTTC. Amino acids: CASRAGTSGREYF.